This TCR beta chain was obtained from a study of cytomegalovirus exposure and HLA in healthy donors. General study findings and limits: Researchers counted around 170 TCR beta chains as cytomegalovirus-associated. An analysis done earlier found most TCR beta V segments productive about 87% or about 30% of the time.

This PCR relied on a set of 60 Vbeta primers and 13 Jbeta primers. This table comes from immunoSEQ multiplex PCR, and its TCRdb copy is limited to in-frame clones, with some not included. Of a few hundred thousand clones listed, 80% to 90% were seen once; the top ten hold approximately 2.8%. There were likely unrecorded immune exposures, though donors were nominally healthy when sampled. Trimming removed 5 bases from V and 6 bases from J, with 16 bases in between. This CDR3 comprises 14 residues. Germline V lookup: CDR1 MDHEN, CDR2 SYDVKM. To note about this clone: What it binds is unknown.

This rearrangement joins TRBV28 to TRBJ1-2, with D maybe TRBD1 (6 bases). This TCR was recovered from a man under 40 in good health and CMV-seronegative. Sequencing was performed on PBMCs. CDR3: CASSQTGVRNGYTF. In DNA, the CDR3 is TGTGCCAGCAGTCAGACAGGAGTACGAAATGGCTACACCTTC.